A single sample gave rise to the 21 T cell receptor beta chains below, sequenced in a study of cytomegalovirus exposure and HLA in healthy donors. The PCR used 60 Vbeta and 13 Jbeta primers. Method: immunoSEQ multiplex PCR; TCRdb's copy keeps in-frame clones and lacks some. The data show fewer than 200,000 clones, roughly 80% seen once. The source material was PBMCs. Receptors originate from a woman aged 18 to 35 in good health and CMV-seronegative.

The chain carries TRBV14 and TRBJ2-7; TRBD1 aligns across 8 bases. The ends lost 1 base at V and 3 bases at J; junction bases unmatched: 2. Germline CDR1 and CDR2: SGHDN and FVKESK. CDR3 size: 14 residues. CDR3 residues: CASSQVTGDYEQYF. As DNA, the CDR3 is TGTGCCAGCAGCCAAGTGACAGGGGACTACGAGCAGTACTTC. Full variable domain (outside the CDR3, taken from reference TRBV14 and TRBJ2-7): EAGVTQFPSHSVIEKGQTVTLRCDPISGHDNLYWYRRVMGKEIKFLLHFVKESKQDESGMPNNRFLAERTGGTYSTLKVQPAELEDSGVYFCASSQVTGDYEQYFGPGTRLTVT.

This chain uses TRBV7-9 with TRBJ1-2; TRBD1 agrees at 7 bases. The CDR3 runs 15 residues. Germline V gene data show CDR1 as SEHNR and CDR2 as FQNEAQ (reference sequence). With V trimmed by 1 base and J by 5 bases, 7 bases remained unmatched. CDR3 protein: CASSLVIQGIYGYTF. DNA for the CDR3: TGTGCCAGCAGCTTAGTGATACAGGGGATTTATGGCTACACCTTC. Together with reference TRBV7-9 and TRBJ1-2, the CDR3 gives the full variable domain: DTGVSQNPRHKITKRGQNVTFRCDPISEHNRLYWYRQTLGQGPEFLTYFQNEAQLEKSRLLSDRFSAERPKGSFSTLEIQRTEQGDSAMYLCASSLVIQGIYGYTFGSGTRLTVV.

V usage is TRBV18 and J usage is TRBJ2-7; D remains unclear. Germline CDR1 reads KGHSH; CDR2 reads LQKENI. The germline V and J ends were trimmed by 4 bases and 5 bases, with 15 bases remaining between them. This CDR3 comprises 14 residues. CDR3 sequence: CASSLPGWPHEQYF. The CDR3 coding sequence is TGTGCCAGCTCACTCCCAGGATGGCCCCACGAGCAGTACTTC.

The gene calls are TRBV7-9 and TRBJ2-1; the match to TRBD2 covers 7 bases. J lost 4 bases, V lost 5 bases, and 8 bases had no gene match. Germline assignment: CDR1 SEHNR and CDR2 FQNEAQ (reference sequence). This CDR3 is 15 amino acids long. CDR3 nucleotides: TGTGCCAGCAGCCCTCTAAGCGGGATTTACAATGAGCAGTTCTTC. Translated: CASSPLSGIYNEQFF.

The rearrangement uses TRBV5-1 and TRBJ2-1; no reliable D call. V lost 2 bases and J lost 9, with 12 bases in between. The length of the CDR3 is 13 residues. In germline, CDR1 is SGHRS, CDR2 YFSETQ. The CDR3 protein is CASSLTPLGEQFF. As DNA, the CDR3 is TGCGCCAGCAGCTTAACCCCTCTCGGTGAGCAGTTCTTC. The full variable domain, its missing parts supplied by reference TRBV5-1 and TRBJ2-1, is KAGVTQTPRYLIKTRGQQVTLSCSPISGHRSVSWYQQTPGQGLQFLFEYFSETQRNKGNFPGRFSGRQFSNSRSEMNVSTLELGDSALYLCASSLTPLGEQFFGPGTRLTVL.

CDR3 sequence: CYDEGPEAFF. DNA for the CDR3: TGTTATGATGAGGGCCCTGAAGCTTTCTTT. The rearrangement uses TRBV19 and TRBJ1-1, with unresolved D. The germline V gene has CDR1 LNHDA and CDR2 SQIVND (reference sequence). This CDR3 region has 10 residues.

This sequence joins TRBV14 and TRBJ2-2, with D perhaps TRBD2 (6 bases). Germline CDR1 reads SGHDN; CDR2 reads FVKESK. V shed 4 bases and J shed 4 bases, with 19 bases lying between them. The CDR3 sequence is 17 residues long. The CDR3 region is CASSREVGRGRTGELFF. CDR3 sequence (DNA): TGTGCCAGCAGCCGTGAGGTCGGGAGAGGACGCACCGGGGAGCTGTTTTTT.

The J gene is TRBJ2-7, the V gene TRBV18; TRBD1 is a possible D gene (7 bases). Trimming cost V 1 base and J 3 bases, with 10 bases left between them. This CDR3 is 14 amino acids long. Germline CDR1 is KGHSH and CDR2 is LQKENI. CDR3 region: CASSPRQGGYEQYF. CDR3 sequence (DNA): TGTGCCAGCTCACCACGACAGGGAGGCTACGAGCAGTACTTC. The full variable domain, rest sourced from reference TRBV18 and TRBJ2-7, is NAGVMQNPRHLVRRRGQEARLRCSPMKGHSHVYWYRQLPEEGLKFMVYLQKENIIDESGMPKERFSAEFPKEGPSILRIQQVVRGDSAAYFCASSPRQGGYEQYFGPGTRLTVT.

The chain couples TRBV7-3 to TRBJ2-2, with 7 bases aligning to TRBD1. CDR3 length: 14 residues. The germline gives CDR1 SGHTA, CDR2 FQGTGA. The junction had 6 bases not matched to a gene; V was cut back by 5 bases and J by 6 bases. For the CDR3, the DNA is TGTGCCAGCAGCACAGACAGGGTTGCCGGGGAGCTGTTTTTT. Translated, it gives CASSTDRVAGELFF.

This clone was picked up a small number of times. V is TRBV28 and J is TRBJ2-7, with a tentative D call TRBD2 (5 bases). The CDR3 length is 12 residues. V was pared by 3 bases and J by 7 bases, with 10 bases between. Germline V CDR1 and CDR2: MDHEN, SYDVKM. The CDR3 DNA reads as TGTGCCAGCAGTTTTCCAGGCGGGGAGCAGTACTTC. This codes for CASSFPGGEQYF.

The V and J genes are TRBV6-5 and TRBJ2-1; D possibly corresponds to TRBD2 (6 bases). Between the trimmed V and J ends, which lost 5 bases and 8 bases, there was a span of 13 bases. Germline assignment: CDR1 MNHEY and CDR2 SVGAGI. The CDR3 has 13 amino acids. CDR3 nucleotides: TGTGCCAGCAGTAATAGCGGAAGCGATGAGCAGTTCTTC. Its translation is CASSNSGSDEQFF.

The chain recombines TRBV19 with TRBJ2-5; a weak D match, TRBD1 (6 bases). Trimming left V 5 bases short and J 3 bases short, with 13 bases between. The germline CDR1 and CDR2 sequences are LNHDA and SQIVND (reference sequence). The CDR3 is 14 residues long. This chain's CDR3 is CASSVTGREETQYF. The DNA of the CDR3 is TGTGCCAGTAGTGTAACAGGGAGAGAAGAGACCCAGTACTTC.

The chain is built from TRBV5-1 and TRBJ2-7; a possible D gene is TRBD2 (6 bases). This CDR3 contains 15 residues. With 4 bases removed from V and 3 bases from J, the gap between germline ends came to 17 bases. CDR1 is SGHRS and CDR2 is YFSETQ in the germline V gene. Here the CDR3 reads CASSLEVGLYYEQYF. The CDR3 DNA reads as TGCGCCAGCAGCCTGGAGGTGGGACTCTACTACGAGCAGTACTTC.

The rearrangement joins TRBV6-1 to TRBJ1-2; no definite D call. Germline lookup yields CDR1 MNHNS and CDR2 SASEGT. The CDR3 is made up of 15 amino acids. Trimming stripped 6 bases from V and 0 bases from J, with 14 bases between. CDR3 nucleotide sequence: TGTGCCAGCAGGTCGGAGGATAGAGCTAACTATGGCTACACCTTC. Translation: CASRSEDRANYGYTF.

The CDR3, as DNA: TGTGCCAGCAGCCCGAGCGGGACCGACAATGAGCAGTTCTTC. This translates into CASSPSGTDNEQFF. The genes are TRBV9 and TRBJ2-1; 7 bases fit TRBD2. Per the germline V gene, CDR1 is SGDLS and CDR2 is YYNGEE. V lost 4 bases, J lost 5 bases, and 6 bases stayed unmatched. CDR3 length: 14 amino acids.

V is TRBV29-1 and J is TRBJ2-7; 8 bases match TRBD1. V shed 7 bases, J shed 3 bases, and the junction held 8 bases outside the gene matches. From germline, CDR1 is SQVTM and CDR2 ANQGSEA. The CDR3 contains 13 residues. The CDR3 region has the DNA TGCAGCGCCGCCGGGACAGGCTTCTACGAGCAGTACTTC. The encoded protein is CSAAGTGFYEQYF.

V and J are TRBV7-9 and TRBJ1-1; 7 nucleotides line up with TRBD1. CDR1 is SEHNR and CDR2 is FQNEAQ in the germline V gene (reference sequence). The CDR3 is 14 amino acids. The trim removed 5 bases at V and 2 bases at J, leaving 5 bases unmatched. Here the CDR3 reads CASSPGQANTEAFF. CDR3 DNA sequence: TGTGCCAGCAGCCCCGGACAGGCAAACACTGAAGCTTTCTTT.

The chain employs TRBV28 and TRBJ1-2; the match to TRBD1 covers 11 bases. Trimming cost V 10 bases and J 7 bases; bases outside gene matches: 8. CDR1 is MDHEN, CDR2 SYDVKM, per germline. The CDR3 spans 13 residues. The chain's CDR3 is CAIWTGGNSGYTF. DNA for the CDR3: TGTGCCATCTGGACAGGGGGCAATAGTGGCTACACCTTC.

The rearrangement joins TRBV4-2 to TRBJ2-3; D not resolved. Germline CDR1 reads LGHNA; CDR2 reads YNFKEQ. The CDR3 is 14 residues long. V lost 0 bases, J lost 4 bases, and 8 bases lay in between. This CDR3 is CASSQERVADTQYF. The CDR3 DNA sequence: TGTGCCAGCAGCCAAGAAAGAGTGGCAGATACGCAGTATTTT.

V is TRBV27 and J is TRBJ2-5; D not resolved. The CDR3 loop spans 10 amino acids. The V and J ends lost 6 bases and 3 bases respectively, with 2 bases between them. Germline CDR1 reads MNHEY; CDR2 reads SMNVEV (reference sequence). The CDR3 nucleotides are TGTGCCAGCAGCGAAGAGACCCAGTACTTC. Translation: CASSEETQYF.

The genes are TRBV7-2 and TRBJ2-3; tentatively, D is TRBD1 (6 bases). With 1 base removed from V and 6 bases from J, the gap between germline ends came to 14 bases. The V gene's germline CDR1 is SGHTA and CDR2 FQGNSA. The CDR3 runs 15 residues. Here the CDR3 DNA reads TGTGCCAGCAGCTTAGTCCCAGGGGCATACGATACGCAGTATTTT. Its protein product is CASSLVPGAYDTQYF.